This T cell receptor (beta chain) is drawn from a study of early T cells in non-severe SARS-CoV-2 infection (dated by TCRdb to the early 2020s). Notes on the research overall: Because TCR sequencing was done on bulk RNA from unsorted whole blood, the alpha and beta chains could not be paired.

Receptor libraries were prepared by 5' RACE. Sequenced using a NextSeq 500. To correct for sequencing error and PCR bias, the TCR library protocol tagged individual cDNA molecules with unique molecular identifiers. Both TCR alpha and beta chains were sequenced, and tight co-correlation was observed between alpha and beta sequence abundances in each sample. The study's processing was this. Decombinator V4 was used to annotate the V gene, J gene and CDR3 of the TCR sequences. TCRs were defined as expanded if a significant change between any two time points was detected under a Poisson model with p below 0.0001. TCR abundances were normalised to the total number of TCRs sequenced per sample and were expressed as counts per million. TRAV1-2 paired with TRAJ12, TRAJ20 or TRAJ33 defined MAIT TCRs, while TRAV10 paired with TRAJ18 defined iNKT TCRs. VDJdb, accessed 1 November 2021, was searched for CMV, EBV and SARS-CoV-2 annotated TCRs, excluding TCRs annotated for multiple antigens. TCRdb passed the public sequencing reads through fastp at Q25 and MiXCR, retaining productive beta sequences. All rows with the same CDR3 protein become a single entry with the most common DNA and genes. The authors' filters were not applied to this entry. The sample data list some 46,000 distinct CDR3 sequences, and approximately 6.1% of these were observed just once. Jointly, the top ten make up 9.5% to 15% of the sample.

The study at large found these results: VDJdb matching was skewed toward anti-spike CD8 responses and likely underestimated virus-specific expansions, missing private and CD4 specificities.

Note on this clonotype: The specificity of this receptor is unknown. Per-base qualities were not stored, and no clone one base away is much larger.

This was a case-control study nested in a cohort of healthcare workers in London, UK, who had nasopharyngeal swab PCR tests and blood samples taken every week. Healthcare workers were enrolled in the week of the UK lockdown, from 23 to 31 March 2020, and were followed every week for up to roughly 16 weeks. Measured from the cysteine to the phenylalanine, the CDR3 is 16 residues long. CDR3 DNA is the only sequence kept; it has 48 bases, read in frame from the first base. The germline V gene provides CDR1 MNHNS and CDR2 SASEGT. Trimming takes 6 bases off V and 1 base off J; junction bases not matched to a gene: 5.

The clonotype comes from an adult who was a healthcare worker with PCR-confirmed SARS-CoV-2 infection or an uninfected control (not recorded which). What was sequenced was whole blood. The chain was built from TRBV6-1 and TRBJ2-1; 11 middle bases align to TRBD2. The CDR3 reads as follows: CASSSRLAGSYNEQFF. At the DNA level, the sequence is TGTGCCAGCAGCTCCAGACTAGCGGGGTCCTACAATGAGCAGTTCTTC.